One sample yielded the 18 T cell receptor beta chains listed below, sequenced in a study of T cell changes during pregnancy in multiple sclerosis. TCRdb's copy holds only in-frame clones and misses some; the assay was immunoSEQ multiplex PCR. The sample shows over 75,000 clones, almost 95% of them seen only once. The specimen comprised peripheral blood, sampled in the first trimester of pregnancy. All receptors derive from a female donor with multiple sclerosis, enrolled in a pregnancy study.

In this sample, this clone turned up a few times. The chain uses TRBV28 and TRBJ2-5, with 7 bases aligning to TRBD1. This CDR3 has 14 residues. CDR1 and CDR2 from the germline V gene are MDHEN and SYDVKM. The trim removed 6 bases at V and 4 bases at J, leaving 8 bases unmatched. This CDR3 is CASSIAGTVETQYF. The DNA for the CDR3 is TGTGCCAGCAGCATCGCCGGGACAGTAGAGACCCAGTACTTC.

The J gene is TRBJ1-5, the V gene TRBV27; no clear D. This CDR3 is built from 13 residues. Trimming left V 6 bases short and J 1 base short, with 7 bases between. Germline CDR1 MNHEY, CDR2 SMNVEV (reference sequence). CDR3 residues: CASSFRSNQPQHF. The CDR3 coding sequence is TGTGCCAGCAGCTTCAGGAGCAATCAGCCCCAGCATTTT.

This chain uses TRBV28 with TRBJ2-3; the match to TRBD2 covers 9 bases. The CDR3 extends over 18 amino acids. Germline V gene lookup returns CDR1 MDHEN and CDR2 SYDVKM. The ends lost 3 bases at V and 4 bases at J; junction bases unmatched: 14. CDR3 amino acids: CASSFKAPSGIRADTQYF. The CDR3 coding sequence is TGTGCCAGCAGTTTTAAGGCCCCTAGCGGGATCAGGGCAGATACGCAGTATTTT.

V and J are TRBV5-1 and TRBJ2-3, with 9 bases lining up with TRBD2. The germline V gene encodes CDR1 SGHRS and CDR2 YFSETQ. This CDR3 is 16 amino acids long. V lost 2 bases and J lost 4; bases outside the gene matches: 8. The CDR3 bases are TGCGCCAGCAGCTTCCGTAGCGGGAGAGGGCCAGATACGCAGTATTTT. Amino acids: CASSFRSGRGPDTQYF.

The chain couples TRBV2 to TRBJ2-7, with a tentative D call TRBD1 (5 bases). Germline-derived CDR1 and CDR2 are SNHLY and FYNNEI. This CDR3 contains 15 residues. Trimming removed 6 bases from V and 0 bases from J, with 15 bases in between. The CDR3 DNA sequence: TGTGCCAGCAGGAGTGACAGAGTTTCCTCCTACGAGCAGTACTTC. It yields the protein CASRSDRVSSYEQYF.

The CDR3 region is CATWAGSKKTQYF. For the CDR3, the DNA is TGTGCCACCTGGGCGGGGTCCAAGAAGACCCAGTACTTC. The chain has TRBV6-1 and TRBJ2-5, with a weak D call TRBD2 (6 bases). The CDR3 consists of 13 residues. The V and J ends lost 10 bases and 6 bases respectively, with 18 bases between them. Germline V gene sequence: CDR1 MNHNS, CDR2 SASEGT.

This clone has only one observation. The CDR3 coding sequence is TGTGCCAGCAGTGAAGCTGTGGGGGGAGAGACCCAGTACTTC. Translation: CASSEAVGGETQYF. This chain connects TRBV2 to TRBJ2-5; weak D call: TRBD2 (6 bases). Germline-derived CDR1 and CDR2 are SNHLY and FYNNEI. V shed 0 bases and J shed 4 bases, with 9 bases lying between them. CDR3 size: 14 residues.

The J gene is TRBJ2-1, the V gene TRBV4-2; 7 bases line up with TRBD2. V lost 3 bases, J lost 6 bases, and 14 bases stayed unmatched. Germline V lookup: CDR1 LGHNA, CDR2 YNFKEQ. The CDR3 spans 17 residues. The CDR3 DNA follows: TGTGCCAGCAGCCAGGAGGGAGGGAACCCCTCGGGCAATGAGCAGTTCTTC. Its translation: CASSQEGGNPSGNEQFF.

V gene TRBV18 combines with J gene TRBJ2-3; 10 nucleotides line up with TRBD1. The germline CDR1 and CDR2 sequences are KGHSH and LQKENI. The V segment lost 2 bases and the J segment 3 bases; nucleotides outside the gene matches: 5. This CDR3 contains 16 residues. CDR3 DNA: TGTGCCAGCTCACCAAAGACAGGGGGCGCGACAGATACGCAGTATTTT. Its translation is CASSPKTGGATDTQYF.

The rearrangement joins TRBV28 to TRBJ1-5, with D perhaps matching TRBD1 (5 bases). With 5 bases removed from V and 0 bases from J, the gap between germline ends came to 14 bases. Germline V gene sequence: CDR1 MDHEN, CDR2 SYDVKM. This CDR3 comprises 16 residues. CDR3 region: CASSPTMGGSNQPQHF. CDR3 nucleotide sequence: TGTGCCAGCAGTCCGACAATGGGGGGTAGCAATCAGCCCCAGCATTTT.

This chain joins TRBV30 and TRBJ2-6; 8 bases agree with TRBD1. There are 15 residues in the CDR3. CDR1 is GTSNPN and CDR2 is SVGIG in the germline V gene (reference sequence). J was trimmed by 3 bases and V by 4 bases; bases with no gene match: 5. The chain's CDR3 is CAWNAGGGGANVLTF. Here the CDR3 DNA reads TGTGCCTGGAATGCAGGGGGCGGTGGGGCCAACGTCCTGACTTTC.

The CDR3 DNA sequence: TGTGCCACCAGCACGACCGGGACCGCGGGGGAAAAACTGTTTTTT. Protein sequence: CATSTTGTAGEKLFF. The chain has TRBV15 and TRBJ1-4; D might be TRBD1 (5 bases). Germline CDR1 reads LNHNV; CDR2 reads YYDKDF (reference sequence). There are 15 residues in the CDR3. V dropped 4 bases and J dropped 8 bases, with 17 bases sitting between them.

This rearrangement joins TRBV27 to TRBJ2-1, with D possibly TRBD1 on 5 matching bases. The CDR3 is 12 amino acids. Germline CDR1 is MNHEY and CDR2 is SMNVEV (reference sequence). Between the trimmed V and J ends, which lost 3 bases and 5 bases, there was a span of 5 bases. The chain's CDR3 is CASSLTDNEQFF. CDR3 sequence (DNA): TGTGCCAGCAGTTTGACAGACAATGAGCAGTTCTTC.

The table lists this clone with a count of one. The chain combines TRBV19 with TRBJ1-5; D unclear. Trimming cost V 7 bases and J 3 bases, with 13 bases left between them. The germline CDR1 and CDR2 sequences are LNHDA and SQIVND (reference sequence). CDR3 size: 14 residues. As DNA, the CDR3 is TGTGCCAGTAAAACTCTAGGTTCCAATCAGCCCCAGCATTTT. It codes for CASKTLGSNQPQHF.

In nucleotides, the CDR3 is TGTGCCAGCAGCCACACAGGGGACACTGAAGCTTTCTTT. Amino acids: CASSHTGDTEAFF. This rearrangement joins TRBV6-1 to TRBJ1-1; 7 bases line up with TRBD1. CDR3 length: 13 amino acids. Germline V gene lookup returns CDR1 MNHNS and CDR2 SASEGT. The ends lost 6 bases at V and 3 bases at J; junction bases unmatched: 4.

The chain links TRBV11-2 to TRBJ2-7; the match to TRBD2 covers 11 bases. Germline V gene lookup returns CDR1 SGHAT and CDR2 FQNNGV. The CDR3 is 17 residues long. V lost 1 base to trimming and J lost 3 bases; unmatched junction nucleotides: 8. CDR3 sequence reads: CASSLGGTSGIFYEQYF. CDR3 bases: TGTGCCAGCAGCTTAGGAGGGACTAGCGGAATTTTCTACGAGCAGTACTTC.

The rearrangement uses TRBV4-1 and TRBJ2-1; 8 bases are shared with TRBD1. J gave up 6 bases and V 3 bases, and 7 bases lay outside the gene matches. The CDR3 has 15 amino acids. Germline V gene lookup returns CDR1 MGHRA and CDR2 YSYEKL. The CDR3 is CASSQRGQAPNEQFF. DNA for the CDR3: TGCGCCAGCAGCCAGAGGGGACAGGCCCCCAATGAGCAGTTCTTC.

This chain connects TRBV14 to TRBJ2-7, with 11 nucleotides matching TRBD1. The length of the CDR3 is 16 residues. From germline, CDR1 is SGHDN and CDR2 FVKESK. V lost 4 bases, J lost 7 bases, and 12 bases stayed unmatched. CDR3 sequence: CASSLRSGQGGSEQYF. DNA of the CDR3: TGTGCCAGCAGCCTAAGATCGGGACAGGGGGGTTCAGAGCAGTACTTC.